The 3 T cell receptor beta chains presented below share a single source sample, sequenced in a study of Graves' ophthalmopathy and Graves' hyperthyroidism. As the template, RNA transcripts were used to amplify TCR beta CDR3 regions. RT-PCR in the first round used HTBI primers; a second-round multiplex PCR followed. MiXCR, run by TCRdb on the multiplex PCR reads, gives a single entry per CDR3 protein. This table has roughly 350,000 distinct CDR3 sequences, 17% appearing once. The sequencing input was peripheral blood. These receptors were taken from an adult woman with stable Graves' hyperthyroidism.

This clonotype has a count of ten or more. The chain is built from TRBV12-3 or TRBV12-4 and TRBJ1-2; D remains ambiguous. This CDR3 comprises 13 residues. Trimming pared 8 bases from V and 3 bases from J, leaving 13 bases between. For the CDR3, the DNA is TGTGCCAGCTCGGGGTTTCTCGACTATGGCTACACCTTC. It is translated as CASSGFLDYGYTF.

This sequence joins TRBV9 and TRBJ2-5, with D perhaps TRBD2 (6 bases). This CDR3 is built from 15 residues. Trimming removed 0 bases from V and 4 bases from J, with 13 bases in between. In germline, CDR1 is SGDLS, CDR2 YYNGEE. CDR3 DNA: TGTGCCAGCAGCGTAGAGGGACTCCCGAGAGAGACCCAGTACTTC. It translates to CASSVEGLPRETQYF. Based on the CDR3 plus reference TRBV9 and TRBJ2-5, the full variable domain is DSGVTQTPKHLITATGQRVTLRCSPRSGDLSVYWYQQSLDQGLQFLIQYYNGEERAKGNILERFSAQQFPDLHSELNLSSLELGDSALYFCASSVEGLPRETQYFGPGTRLLVL.

The chain uses TRBV6-2 or TRBV6-3 and TRBJ2-7; 7 nucleotides align to TRBD1. The CDR3 consists of 16 residues. V lost 6 bases and J lost 2; bases outside the gene matches: 13. Germline values: CDR1 MNHEY, CDR2 SVGEGT. In DNA form, the CDR3 reads TGTGCCAGCAGCATAACCCCCCGGACAGGAACCTACGAGCAGTACTTC. As protein: CASSITPRTGTYEQYF.